These 3 T cell receptor beta chains came from one sample sequenced in a study of blood T cell repertoires in COVID-19. TCRdb keeps only in-frame clones here, not all; method: immunoSEQ multiplex PCR. The sample holds approximately 250,000 clones, about 80% seen once. The specimen was peripheral blood. These receptors came from a woman in her 50s with acute or convalescent COVID-19.

In this sample, this clone turned up once. At one of its ends the junction is not consistent with the germline gene, which may arise from a read error. The V and J genes are TRBV7-7 and TRBJ2-1, with TRBD2 as a possible D gene (5 bases). The CDR3 covers 13 residues. Germline CDR1 is SSHAT and CDR2 is FNYEAQ (reference sequence). The CDR3 sequence is CASSSDSSSEQFF. The CDR3 bases are TGTGCTAGCAGCTCGGACTCTTCTAGTGAGCAGTTCTTC.

Points on this clone: The sample has other DNA sequences that encode this CDR3 too. The chain uses TRBV19 and TRBJ2-1; the D gene is possibly TRBD2 (6 bases). There are 13 residues in the CDR3. With 5 bases removed from V and 4 bases from J, the gap between germline ends came to 9 bases. Germline CDR1 LNHDA, CDR2 SQIVND (reference sequence). DNA of the CDR3: TGTGCCAGTAGTTTCGCGGGATACAATGAGCAGTTCTTC. Translated, it gives CASSFAGYNEQFF.

The J gene is TRBJ1-2, the V gene TRBV18; maybe TRBD1 (5 bases). The germline V and J ends were trimmed by 6 bases and 6 bases, with 26 bases remaining between them. CDR1 and CDR2 from the germline V gene are KGHSH and LQKENI. This CDR3 is 17 amino acids long. The CDR3: CASSQNPGTPGVDGYTF. The CDR3 coding sequence is TGTGCCAGCTCCCAAAATCCCGGGACCCCGGGAGTTGATGGCTACACCTTC.